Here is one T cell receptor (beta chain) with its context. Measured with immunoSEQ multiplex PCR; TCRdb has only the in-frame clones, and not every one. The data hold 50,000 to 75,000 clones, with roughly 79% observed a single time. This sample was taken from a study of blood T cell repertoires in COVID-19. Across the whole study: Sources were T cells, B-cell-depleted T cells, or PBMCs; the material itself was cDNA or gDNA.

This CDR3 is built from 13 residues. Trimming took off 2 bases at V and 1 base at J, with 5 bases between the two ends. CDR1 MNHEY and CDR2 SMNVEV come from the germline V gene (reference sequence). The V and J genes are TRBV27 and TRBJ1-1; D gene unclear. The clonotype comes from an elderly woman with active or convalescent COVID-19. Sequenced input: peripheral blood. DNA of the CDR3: TGTGCCAGCAGTTTACGGGAGAACACTGAAGCTTTCTTT. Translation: CASSLRENTEAFF.